This entry concerns a single T cell receptor beta chain. Its antigen is currently unknown. The V and J ends lost 9 bases and 1 base respectively, with 15 bases between them. Germline V gene lookup returns CDR1 SNHLY and CDR2 FYNNEI. The CDR3 runs 14 residues. PCR was performed using 60 Vbeta and 13 Jbeta primers. The repertoire was sequenced with immunoSEQ multiplex PCR; TCRdb's copy has only in-frame clones and lacks some. There are more than 90,000 clones in the sample; over 70% occur only once, and more than 9% lies in the top ten. Nominally healthy donors provided the samples, though records likely missed some immune exposures. The data derive from a study of cytomegalovirus exposure and HLA in healthy donors. Study findings and constraints: Most TCR sequences showed up rarely, but some public TCRs showed up in many donors. Presence/absence results assume similar sequencing depth per donor, which may not hold.

Sample: PBMCs. The V and J genes are TRBV2 and TRBJ1-1, with D possibly being TRBD1 (6 bases). This clonotype was obtained from a woman between 50 and 59 years old in good health and CMV-seropositive. CDR3 in amino acids: CASKDSSGNTEAFF. The DNA of the CDR3 is TGTGCCAGTAAGGACAGCTCGGGGAACACTGAAGCTTTCTTT.